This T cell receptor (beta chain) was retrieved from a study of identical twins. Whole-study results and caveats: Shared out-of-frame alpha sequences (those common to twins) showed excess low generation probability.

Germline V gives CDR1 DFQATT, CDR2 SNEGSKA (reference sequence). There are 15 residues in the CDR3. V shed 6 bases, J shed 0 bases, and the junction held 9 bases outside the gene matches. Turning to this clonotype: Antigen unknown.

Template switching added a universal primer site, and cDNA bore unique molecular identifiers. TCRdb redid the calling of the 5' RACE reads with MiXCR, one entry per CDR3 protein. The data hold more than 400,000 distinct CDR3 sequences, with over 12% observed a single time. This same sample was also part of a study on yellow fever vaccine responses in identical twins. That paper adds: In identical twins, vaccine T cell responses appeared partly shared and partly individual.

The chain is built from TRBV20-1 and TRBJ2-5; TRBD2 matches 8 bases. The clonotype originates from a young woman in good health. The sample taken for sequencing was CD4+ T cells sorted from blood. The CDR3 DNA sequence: TGCAGTGCAATACCGGGACTAGAGTACCAAGAGACCCAGTACTTC. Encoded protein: CSAIPGLEYQETQYF.